These 20 T cell receptor beta chains came from one sample sequenced in a study of blood T cell repertoires in COVID-19. Profiled with immunoSEQ multiplex PCR; TCRdb holds only in-frame clones, not every one. Of about 180,000 clones listed, approximately 81% are singletons. Sample: peripheral blood. Receptors originate from an elderly woman with active or convalescent COVID-19.

The chain is built from TRBV5-5 and TRBJ2-1; 9 positions agree with TRBD1. Germline CDR1 reads SGHKS; CDR2 reads YYEKEE (reference sequence). V was clipped by 2 bases and J by 4 bases; unmatched bases: 4. This CDR3 is built from 15 residues. The CDR3 bases are TGTGCCAGCAGCTTCGTGACAGGGGGGTACAATGAGCAGTTCTTC. It is translated as CASSFVTGGYNEQFF.

V and J are TRBV15 and TRBJ2-7; TRBD2 might be the D (5 bases). CDR3 length equals 13 residues. Per germline, CDR1 LNHNV and CDR2 YYDKDF (reference sequence). V lost 6 bases and J lost 3, with 12 bases in between. CDR3 residues: CATRASGYYEQYF. In DNA form, the CDR3 reads TGTGCCACCAGGGCCTCGGGGTACTACGAGCAGTACTTC. The full variable domain, completed using reference TRBV15 and TRBJ2-7, is DAMVIQNPRYQVTQFGKPVTLSCSQTLNHNVMYWYQQKSSQAPKLLFHYYDKDFNNEADTPDNFQSRRPNTSFCFLDIRSPGLGDTAMYLCATRASGYYEQYFGPGTRLTVT.

This clone was counted between two and nine times. J is TRBJ1-1 and V is TRBV18; a possible D gene is TRBD1 (6 bases). Germline-derived CDR1 and CDR2 are KGHSH and LQKENI. The CDR3 spans 17 residues. Trimming left V 1 base short and J 0 bases short, with 15 bases between. The CDR3 bases are TGTGCCAGCTCACCACAACCAGGGGCGCTTATGAACACTGAAGCTTTCTTT. Its protein product is CASSPQPGALMNTEAFF.

This chain joins TRBV7-2 and TRBJ1-4, with 7 bases that match TRBD1. CDR1 is SGHTA, CDR2 FQGNSA, per germline. The ends lost 4 bases at V and 4 bases at J; junction bases unmatched: 6. CDR3 length equals 15 residues. The CDR3: CASSSEQGFNEKLFF. The CDR3 DNA reads TGTGCCAGCAGCTCCGAACAGGGGTTTAATGAAAAACTGTTTTTT.

V is TRBV5-1 and J is TRBJ2-5; TRBD2 agrees at 10 bases. This CDR3 spans 17 amino acids. J was trimmed by 5 bases and V by 0 bases; bases with no gene match: 10. Germline V gene sequence: CDR1 SGHRS, CDR2 YFSETQ. DNA of the CDR3: TGCGCCAGCAGCTTGGGTTCTAGCGGGAGTGGGGCGGAGACCCAGTACTTC. Translation gives CASSLGSSGSGAETQYF. Full variable domain (outside the CDR3, taken from reference TRBV5-1 and TRBJ2-5): KAGVTQTPRYLIKTRGQQVTLSCSPISGHRSVSWYQQTPGQGLQFLFEYFSETQRNKGNFPGRFSGRQFSNSRSEMNVSTLELGDSALYLCASSLGSSGSGAETQYFGPGTRLLVL.

The V and J genes are TRBV3-1 (or the pseudogene TRBV3-2) and TRBJ2-1; 11 nucleotides agree with TRBD2. The CDR3 is 17 residues long. Trimming at V came to 0 bases and at J to 5 bases, leaving 6 bases not matched to a gene. Per the germline V gene, CDR1 is LGHDT and CDR2 is YNNKEL (reference sequence). This chain's CDR3 is CASSQDRLAGSNNEQFF. CDR3 nucleotides: TGTGCCAGCAGCCAAGACCGACTAGCGGGAAGCAACAATGAGCAGTTCTTC.

The rearrangement links TRBV5-4 to TRBJ1-4, with TRBD1 as a possible D gene (5 bases). Germline V gives CDR1 SGHNT, CDR2 YYREEE (reference sequence). With 5 bases removed from V and 7 bases from J, the gap between germline ends came to 21 bases. CDR3 size: 16 residues. CDR3 protein: CASSPHVGTGGEKLFF. The CDR3 nucleotides read TGTGCCAGCAGTCCCCACGTCGGGACTGGTGGTGAAAAACTGTTTTTT.

CDR3 region: CASSQETTSGPNEQFF. CDR3 in DNA: TGTGCCAGCAGCCAAGAGACGACTAGCGGTCCCAATGAGCAGTTCTTC. The chain employs TRBV4-2 and TRBJ2-1; 9 bases are a match to TRBD2. The germline gives CDR1 LGHNA, CDR2 YNFKEQ. Trimming cost V 0 bases and J 6 bases; bases outside gene matches: 6. The CDR3 is 16 amino acids.

The CDR3 DNA sequence: TGTGCCAGCAGCCTACAGGCGCCGGGGGCCAACGTCCTGACTTTC. Residues: CASSLQAPGANVLTF. The chain recombines TRBV7-9 with TRBJ2-6; D possibly corresponds to TRBD1 (5 bases). The V gene lost 5 bases and the J gene lost 4 bases, with 12 bases spanning the gap. The CDR3 has 15 amino acids. Germline V gives CDR1 SEHNR, CDR2 FQNEAQ (reference sequence).

The chain couples TRBV7-9 to TRBJ1-5, with D perhaps TRBD1 (6 bases). The CDR3 has 15 residues. V lost 4 bases to trimming and J lost 7 bases, with 17 bases between them. CDR1 and CDR2 (germline): SEHNR, FQNEAQ (reference sequence). The CDR3 reads CASSSLTDRNQPQHF. In DNA form, the CDR3 reads TGTGCCAGCAGCTCCCTCACAGACAGGAACCAGCCCCAGCATTTT.

The chain carries TRBV19 and TRBJ1-3; maybe TRBD1 (5 bases). Germline V gives CDR1 LNHDA, CDR2 SQIVND (reference sequence). CDR3 length equals 13 residues. The V gene lost 4 bases and the J gene lost 3 bases, with 7 bases spanning the gap. CDR3 region: CASSKDIGNTIYF. DNA of the CDR3: TGTGCCAGTAGTAAGGACATTGGAAACACCATATATTTT.

This clone was observed a single time. V gene TRBV6-5 combines with J gene TRBJ1-3, with 9 bases lining up with TRBD1. This CDR3 has 12 residues. J was trimmed by 5 bases and V by 10 bases; bases with no gene match: 3. Per germline, CDR1 MNHEY and CDR2 SVGAGI. CDR3 amino acids: CAKDRGRNTIYF. In DNA form, the CDR3 reads TGTGCCAAGGACAGGGGCAGAAACACCATATATTTT.

With regard to this clone: Other DNA sequences in the same sample also yield this CDR3. The chain has TRBV4-1 and TRBJ2-5; 7 positions match TRBD2. After removal of 0 bases from V and 5 bases from J, the junction contained 9 bases not matched to a gene. In germline, CDR1 is MGHRA, CDR2 YSYEKL. The CDR3 totals 16 residues. The CDR3 DNA follows: TGCGCCAGCAGCCAAGACGGGCTAGCGGAGGTGGAGACCCAGTACTTC. Protein sequence: CASSQDGLAEVETQYF.

The chain joins TRBV14 to TRBJ2-1; 10 bases are shared with TRBD2. Germline V gene sequence: CDR1 SGHDN, CDR2 FVKESK. Losses at the gene ends were 4 bases for V and 6 bases for J; bases not matched to a gene: 3. The CDR3 runs to 14 residues. For the CDR3, the DNA is TGTGCCAGCAGCCCAGCGGGAGGGTCCAATGAGCAGTTCTTC. Protein product: CASSPAGGSNEQFF.

This clone was detected a few times. The CDR3 sequence: CASSPNSPLHF. Written as DNA, the CDR3 is TGTGCCAGCAGTCCGAATTCACCCCTCCACTTT. The chain is built from TRBV2 and TRBJ1-6; no firm D call. The CDR3 totals 11 residues. Trimming left V 5 bases short and J 7 bases short, with 3 bases between. Germline V lookup: CDR1 SNHLY, CDR2 FYNNEI. The full variable domain, with the rest looked up from reference TRBV2 and TRBJ1-6, is EPEVTQTPSHQVTQMGQEVILRCVPISNHLYFYWYRQILGQKVEFLVSFYNNEISEKSEIFDDQFSVERPDGSNFTLKIRSTKLEDSAMYFCASSPNSPLHFGNGTRLTVT.

The V gene is TRBV5-1, the J gene TRBJ1-1; no clear D. V was cut by 4 bases and J by 1 base, with 8 bases left in between. CDR1 and CDR2 from the germline V gene are SGHRS and YFSETQ. The CDR3 has 13 amino acids. The CDR3 sequence: CASSVATNTEAFF. CDR3 nucleotide sequence: TGCGCCAGCAGCGTGGCTACGAACACTGAAGCTTTCTTT.

V gene TRBV19 combines with J gene TRBJ2-1; TRBD1 agrees at 9 bases. In germline, CDR1 is LNHDA, CDR2 SQIVND (reference sequence). V shed 6 bases, J shed 5 bases, and the junction held 11 bases outside the gene matches. This CDR3 has 16 amino acids. CDR3 region: CASREGGTGRNNEQFF. The DNA of the CDR3 is TGTGCCAGTAGGGAGGGTGGGACAGGGAGGAACAATGAGCAGTTCTTC.

The chain has TRBV30 and TRBJ1-1; 9 bases line up with TRBD1. The length of the CDR3 is 13 residues. Trimming took 2 bases from V and 6 from J; bases not matched to a gene: 4. The germline V gene has CDR1 GTSNPN and CDR2 SVGIG (reference sequence). CDR3 loop: CAWSKQGAAEAFF. The CDR3 DNA is TGTGCCTGGAGTAAACAGGGGGCGGCTGAAGCTTTCTTT.

The chain combines TRBV7-8 with TRBJ1-1, with D unclear. This CDR3 has 14 amino acids. The V end was cut by 0 bases, the J end by 1 base, with 6 bases between. Germline V gives CDR1 SGHVS, CDR2 FQNEAQ. In nucleotides, the CDR3 is TGTGCCAGCAGCTTAGCATCTCCGAACACTGAAGCTTTCTTT. Translation: CASSLASPNTEAFF.

This clone was seen a single time. The CDR3 nucleotides are TGTGCCAGCAGCTTAGTACTAGCGGGATCCACCGGGGAGCTGTTTTTT. It translates to CASSLVLAGSTGELFF. The genes are TRBV11-3 and TRBJ2-2, with TRBD2 matching 10 bases. Germline CDR1 SGHNT, CDR2 YENEEA. Trimming at V came to 1 base and at J to 4 bases, leaving 3 bases not matched to a gene. The CDR3 runs to 16 residues.